This T cell receptor (beta chain) was obtained from a study of cytomegalovirus exposure and HLA in healthy donors. CDR1 and CDR2 from the germline V gene are MDHEN and SYDVKM. This CDR3 region has 12 residues. V dropped 3 bases and J dropped 7 bases, with 9 bases sitting between them. A multiplex PCR was run with 60 Vbeta primers and 13 Jbeta primers. Sequenced by immunoSEQ multiplex PCR; TCRdb stores in-frame clones only, minus some. The sample lists some 160,000 clones, roughly 73% seen once, with 1.1% to 1.5% in the top ten. The sample was PBMCs. The chain carries TRBV28 and TRBJ1-2; D unclear. The TCR sequence derives from a woman aged 25 to 39 in good health and CMV-seronegative. The CDR3 sequence is CASSFPGVGYTF. The CDR3 coding sequence is TGTGCCAGCAGTTTTCCCGGGGTTGGCTACACCTTC.